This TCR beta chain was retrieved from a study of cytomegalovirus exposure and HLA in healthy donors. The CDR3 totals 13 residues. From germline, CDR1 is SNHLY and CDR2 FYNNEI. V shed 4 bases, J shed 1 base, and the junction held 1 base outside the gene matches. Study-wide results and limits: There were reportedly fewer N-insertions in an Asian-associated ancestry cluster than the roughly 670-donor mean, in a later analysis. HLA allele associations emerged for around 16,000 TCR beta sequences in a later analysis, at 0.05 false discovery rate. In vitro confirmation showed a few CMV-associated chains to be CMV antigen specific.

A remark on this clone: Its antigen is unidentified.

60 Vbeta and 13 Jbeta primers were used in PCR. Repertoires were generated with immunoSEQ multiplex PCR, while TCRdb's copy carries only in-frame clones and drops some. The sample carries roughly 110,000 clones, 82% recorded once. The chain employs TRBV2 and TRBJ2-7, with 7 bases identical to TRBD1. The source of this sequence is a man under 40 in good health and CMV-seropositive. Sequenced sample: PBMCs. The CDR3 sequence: CASSVTGSYEQYV. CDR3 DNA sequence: TGTGCCAGCAGTGTGACAGGGTCCTACGAGCAGTACGTC.